This T cell receptor beta chain was recovered during a study of CD8+ T cells in alopecia areata. General study points: There were also resident alphabeta T cells of normal skin sequenced in scalp samples. Clonality exceeded that of normal scalp in lesional scalp, most notably in alopecia totalis/universalis.

Concerning this clone itself: Its specificity is unknown.

The CDR3 runs to 10 residues. Per the germline V gene, CDR1 is MDHEN and CDR2 is SYDVKM. With 10 bases removed from V and 4 bases from J, the gap between germline ends came to 7 bases. cDNA prepared by RNA extraction and subsequent reverse transcription served as the template for sequencing. TCRdb keeps only in-frame clones here, not all; method: immunoSEQ multiplex PCR. The table has more than 100,000 clones, roughly 53% seen once. The source is a human donor in good health. The chain carries TRBV28 and TRBJ1-2; D gene ambiguous. Sequenced input: CD4+ T cells sorted from blood. The chain's CDR3 is CATLSYGYTF. CDR3 nucleotides: TGTGCCACCCTATCCTATGGCTACACCTTC.